This T cell receptor beta chain came from a study of blood T cell repertoires in COVID-19. Across the study: Sites in the United States, Italy and Spain provided acute and convalescent COVID-19 samples. T cells, B-cell-depleted T cells, or PBMCs provided the cDNA or gDNA that served as material.

The ends were cut back, 6 bases at V and 1 base at J, with 13 bases in the middle. The germline gives CDR1 SNHLY, CDR2 FYNNEI. The CDR3 covers 15 residues. In the authors' methods: Counts of nucleated cells, estimated from reference gene primer amplification, were obtained. TCRdb's copy holds only in-frame clones and misses some; the assay was immunoSEQ multiplex PCR. The V and J calls and clone size were taken over from that table, and D and trimming were inferred from the DNA. The data show 97,000 or so clones, about 90% seen once. This receptor was identified in a man aged 45-65 years with active COVID-19. This sequence joins TRBV2 and TRBJ1-5, with D maybe TRBD1 (5 bases). Sample: peripheral blood. CDR3 nucleotides: TGTGCCAGCAGCTCAGACAGCGCGAGCAATCAGCCCCAGCATTTT. It encodes CASSSDSASNQPQHF.